This passage covers 27 T cell receptor beta chains from one sample sequenced in a study of cytotoxic CD8 clonotypes in ibrutinib-treated CLL. The assay was immunoSEQ multiplex PCR, and TCRdb's table has in-frame clones only and misses some. The sample lists some 130,000 clones, around four fifths seen once, with 2.5% to 3.5% in the top ten. The sequences come from PBMCs, collected after 24 months of ibrutinib treatment. These receptors all stem from a human donor with chronic lymphocytic leukemia.

This chain connects TRBV5-6 to TRBJ2-3; 7 bases are shared with TRBD2. Germline V gene lookup returns CDR1 SGHDT and CDR2 YYEEEE. With V trimmed by 4 bases and J by 1 base, 0 bases remained unmatched. The CDR3 consists of 13 residues. DNA for the CDR3: TGTGCCAGCAGCCTAGCGGGCACAGATACGCAGTATTTT. Protein: CASSLAGTDTQYF.

This chain connects TRBV5-4 to TRBJ1-1; 9 nucleotides agree with TRBD1. The length of the CDR3 is 16 residues. Germline values: CDR1 SGHNT, CDR2 YYREEE (reference sequence). J was trimmed by 1 base and V by 2 bases; bases with no gene match: 6. In nucleotides, the CDR3 is TGTGCCAGCAGCTTTGAACAGGGGGCCAGGAACACTGAAGCTTTCTTT. Translation: CASSFEQGARNTEAFF.

Written as DNA, the CDR3 is TGTGCCAGCAGCCCCCGACAGGGGTACACCTTC. This gives the protein CASSPRQGYTF. The V and J genes are TRBV7-9 and TRBJ1-2; 8 bases agree with TRBD1. Trimming at V came to 5 bases and at J to 11 bases, leaving 4 bases not matched to a gene. From germline, CDR1 is SEHNR and CDR2 FQNEAQ (reference sequence). The length of the CDR3 is 11 residues.

The rearrangement uses TRBV4-3 and TRBJ2-2; D not resolved. Trimming took off 0 bases at V and 5 bases at J, with 7 bases between the two ends. CDR3 length: 14 residues. Germline assignment: CDR1 LGHNA and CDR2 YSLEER. The CDR3 is CASSQDGRTGELFF. As DNA, the CDR3 is TGCGCCAGCAGCCAAGATGGCCGGACCGGGGAGCTGTTTTTT.

V and J are TRBV7-2 and TRBJ2-7; 7 bases agree with TRBD1. With 1 base clipped from V and 2 bases from J, the junction kept 11 bases outside the gene matches. Germline V gene data show CDR1 as SGHTA and CDR2 as FQGNSA. This CDR3 is built from 17 residues. CDR3 sequence (DNA): TGTGCCAGCAGCTTAGATGTGGCAGGGGGAATCCCCTACGAGCAGTACTTC. Protein: CASSLDVAGGIPYEQYF.

V gene TRBV5-6 combines with J gene TRBJ2-1; 8 bases map to TRBD2. The CDR3 sequence is 17 residues long. The V gene's germline CDR1 is SGHDT and CDR2 YYEEEE. Losses at the gene ends were 3 bases for V and 7 bases for J; bases not matched to a gene: 15. The CDR3 sequence is CASSSGTRRTLPNEQFF. CDR3 in DNA: TGTGCCAGCAGCTCCGGGACTAGGAGAACCTTGCCGAATGAGCAGTTCTTC.

This clone was seen a single time. The gene calls are TRBV10-3 and TRBJ2-3; TRBD2 matches at 9 bases. The CDR3 consists of 16 residues. Trimming removed 4 bases from V and 4 bases from J; junction bases left unmatched: 9. CDR1 and CDR2 (germline): ENHRY, SYGVKD. CDR3 DNA: TGTGCCATCAGTGTAGATAGCGGGGGTGGTGCAGATACGCAGTATTTT. Its translation is CAISVDSGGGADTQYF.

The table lists this clone with a few counts. The rearrangement uses TRBV19 and TRBJ2-7; 9 bases are a match to TRBD1. This CDR3 has 15 residues. Germline V gene lookup returns CDR1 LNHDA and CDR2 SQIVND (reference sequence). The trim removed 2 bases at V and 4 bases at J, leaving 6 bases unmatched. CDR3 nucleotides: TGTGCCAGTAGTATACACAGGGGGCGGAGGTACGAGCAGTACTTC. Protein sequence: CASSIHRGRRYEQYF.

The rearrangement joins TRBV5-4 to TRBJ1-2; D is ambiguous. V was shortened by 4 bases and J by 5 bases, with 18 bases between the two germline ends. This CDR3 spans 15 amino acids. CDR1 is SGHNT, CDR2 YYREEE, per germline (reference sequence). This CDR3 is CASSPRTDVEYGYTF. The CDR3 nucleotides are TGTGCCAGCAGCCCCAGGACCGACGTGGAGTATGGCTACACCTTC. Drawing the rest from reference TRBV5-4 and TRBJ1-2, the complete variable domain is ETGVTQSPTHLIKTRGQQVTLRCSSQSGHNTVSWYQQALGQGPQFIFQYYREEENGRGNFPPRFSGLQFPNYSSELNVNALELDDSALYLCASSPRTDVEYGYTFGSGTRLTVV.

The chain carries TRBV7-2 and TRBJ2-1; the match to TRBD2 covers 12 bases. Germline CDR1 SGHTA, CDR2 FQGNSA. V gave up 6 bases and J gave up 5 bases; unmatched junction bases: 5. This CDR3 region has 15 residues. The CDR3, as DNA: TGTGCCAGCAGACCAAGACTAGCGGGGGACAATGAGCAGTTCTTC. It codes for CASRPRLAGDNEQFF.

The chain joins TRBV30 to TRBJ2-7, with D tentatively TRBD1 (5 bases). The CDR3 spans 14 residues. Germline-derived CDR1 and CDR2 are GTSNPN and SVGIG (reference sequence). V lost 0 bases to trimming and J lost 5 bases, with 14 bases between them. CDR3 coding DNA: TGTGCCTGGAGTGTTGGCAGGGTGAAGGACGAGCAGTACTTC. It specifies CAWSVGRVKDEQYF. Together with reference TRBV30 and TRBJ2-7, the CDR3 gives the full variable domain: SQTIHQWPATLVQPVGSPLSLECTVEGTSNPNLYWYRQAAGRGLQLLFYSVGIGQISSEVPQNLSASRPQDRQFILSSKKLLLSDSGFYLCAWSVGRVKDEQYFGPGTRLTVT.

The DNA for the CDR3 is TGTGCCAGCAGCCAAGTGGGGGGAACAGATACGCAGTATTTT. Translation gives CASSQVGGTDTQYF. The V and J genes are TRBV11-2 and TRBJ2-3; the D gene is possibly TRBD2 (6 bases). The V and J ends lost 5 bases and 3 bases respectively, with 12 bases between them. Germline CDR1 SGHAT, CDR2 FQNNGV. This CDR3 has 14 residues.

The chain uses TRBV6-4 and TRBJ1-2; TRBD1 matches 7 bases. Germline loops: CDR1 MRHNA, CDR2 SNTAGT. The CDR3 is 16 residues long. The ends lost 4 bases at V and 8 bases at J; junction bases unmatched: 16. The CDR3 nucleotides are TGTGCCAGCAGTGTTAATTTCCGACAGGGATCTAGCGGCTACACCTTC. This translates into CASSVNFRQGSSGYTF.

This clone was counted once. This chain uses TRBV19 with TRBJ1-3; D is undetermined. This CDR3 is built from 15 residues. The germline CDR1 and CDR2 sequences are LNHDA and SQIVND (reference sequence). Trimming removed 0 bases from V and 0 bases from J, with 6 bases in between. The CDR3 is CASSIESLSGNTIYF. The CDR3 DNA follows: TGTGCCAGTAGTATAGAGTCCCTCTCTGGAAACACCATATATTTT.

The chain links TRBV6-5 to TRBJ1-1; 12 bases match TRBD1. This CDR3 comprises 15 residues. CDR1 is MNHEY, CDR2 SVGAGI, per germline. V lost 7 bases and J lost 6; bases outside the gene matches: 9. The CDR3 DNA sequence: TGTGCCAGCAACCGGGACAGGGGGCGTGGCGCTGAAGCTTTCTTT. Residues: CASNRDRGRGAEAFF.

The rearrangement joins TRBV6-5 to TRBJ1-5, with 11 bases fitting TRBD1. The V gene end was trimmed by 6 bases and the J gene end by 5 bases; junction bases not matched to a gene: 3. This CDR3 is built from 14 residues. CDR1 MNHEY and CDR2 SVGAGI come from the germline V gene. As DNA, the CDR3 is TGTGCCAGCAGCACGGACAGGGGGCATCAGCCCCAGCATTTT. Protein: CASSTDRGHQPQHF.

This clone was detected only a few times. The chain recombines TRBV6-5 with TRBJ1-2; D is possibly TRBD1 (5 bases). Trimming stripped 6 bases from V and 4 bases from J, with 12 bases between. The germline V gene has CDR1 MNHEY and CDR2 SVGAGI. The CDR3 spans 13 residues. The CDR3 sequence: CASSDWGSYGYTF. As DNA, the CDR3 is TGTGCCAGCAGCGACTGGGGGAGCTATGGCTACACCTTC.

By proportion, this clone is medium-sized. The CDR3 here is CASGGGPLGGNTEAFF. The CDR3 DNA follows: TGTGCCAGCGGGGGAGGTCCCCTAGGAGGGAACACTGAAGCTTTCTTT. The J gene is TRBJ1-1, the V gene TRBV13; D might be TRBD1 (5 bases). The CDR3 totals 16 residues. Germline CDR1 and CDR2: PRHDT and FYEKMQ (reference sequence). V lost 8 bases and J lost 1, with 20 bases in between. The whole variable domain, filled in from reference TRBV13 and TRBJ1-1, reads AAGVIQSPRHLIKEKRETATLKCYPIPRHDTVYWYQQGPGQDPQFLISFYEKMQSDKGSIPDRFSAQQFSDYHSELNMSSLELGDSALYFCASGGGPLGGNTEAFFGQGTRLTVV.

This clone was detected once. V is TRBV7-6 and J is TRBJ2-7, with TRBD1 matching 7 bases. V was clipped by 0 bases and J by 2 bases; unmatched bases: 1. The CDR3 has 14 amino acids. Germline V gives CDR1 SGHVS, CDR2 FNYEAQ. The CDR3 nucleotides read TGTGCCAGCAGCTTAGCTACAGGGGCCTACGAGCAGTACTTC. Residues: CASSLATGAYEQYF.

The chain links TRBV6-1 to TRBJ2-7, with 10 bases fitting TRBD1. The CDR3 contains 15 residues. V was pared by 6 bases and J by 6 bases, with 11 bases of the junction left unmatched. CDR1 and CDR2 from the germline V gene are MNHNS and SASEGT. The CDR3 nucleotides read TGTGCCAGCAGAGCCCCGGGACAGGGGTATGGCGAGCAGTACTTC. It yields the protein CASRAPGQGYGEQYF.

V is TRBV2 and J is TRBJ1-1, with unresolved D. CDR1 and CDR2 (germline): SNHLY, FYNNEI. The CDR3 length is 14 residues. The ends were cut back, 7 bases at V and 13 bases at J, with 25 bases in the middle. The CDR3 coding sequence is TGTGCCAGCACCCCCATTTTTGGAACGCAGGTGGGTTTCTTT. It encodes CASTPIFGTQVGFF.

The J gene is TRBJ1-3, the V gene TRBV7-2, with no clear D. Germline CDR1 reads SGHTA; CDR2 reads FQGNSA. The CDR3 length is 13 residues. V was clipped by 5 bases and J by 9 bases, with 14 bases between them. The CDR3 nucleotides are TGTGCCAGCAGCCCGGGTACCCATACCACCATATATTTT. Protein sequence: CASSPGTHTTIYF. The full variable domain, rest sourced from reference TRBV7-2 and TRBJ1-3, is GAGVSQSPSNKVTEKGKDVELRCDPISGHTALYWYRQSLGQGLEFLIYFQGNSAPDKSGLPSDRFSAERTGGSVSTLTIQRTQQEDSAVYLCASSPGTHTTIYFGEGSWLTVV.

The chain uses TRBV4-2 and TRBJ2-2; unclear D gene. This CDR3 is 15 amino acids long. V was clipped by 0 bases and J by 2 bases, with 7 bases between them. Germline lookup yields CDR1 LGHNA and CDR2 YNFKEQ. The CDR3 region is CASSQEIVNTGELFF. The CDR3 nucleotides read TGTGCCAGCAGCCAAGAGATAGTAAACACCGGGGAGCTGTTTTTT.

The DNA for the CDR3 is TGTGCCAGCAGTCAAAGGGGACAGGGAAGCTCCTATAATTCACCCCTCCACTTT. It is translated as CASSQRGQGSSYNSPLHF. The chain links TRBV14 to TRBJ1-6, with 9 bases fitting TRBD1. The CDR3 consists of 18 residues. Trimming removed 6 bases from V and 0 bases from J; junction bases left unmatched: 9. Per germline, CDR1 SGHDN and CDR2 FVKESK. Looking up the rest from reference TRBV14 and TRBJ1-6 gives the full variable domain: EAGVTQFPSHSVIEKGQTVTLRCDPISGHDNLYWYRRVMGKEIKFLLHFVKESKQDESGMPNNRFLAERTGGTYSTLKVQPAELEDSGVYFCASSQRGQGSSYNSPLHFGNGTRLTVT.

The chain links TRBV7-6 to TRBJ1-2, with 8 bases aligning to TRBD1. With 7 bases clipped from V and 4 bases from J, the junction kept 8 bases outside the gene matches. The CDR3 spans 14 residues. Germline CDR1 is SGHVS and CDR2 is FNYEAQ. The CDR3 here is CASIPGGAPYGYTF. The CDR3 DNA is TGTGCCAGCATCCCAGGGGGCGCGCCCTATGGCTACACCTTC.

The rearrangement links TRBV7-6 to TRBJ2-5; the D gene is possibly TRBD1 (5 bases). Trimming took off 1 base at V and 2 bases at J, with 14 bases between the two ends. The CDR3 runs 16 residues. Germline V gene data show CDR1 as SGHVS and CDR2 as FNYEAQ. CDR3: CASSLEYRLGQETQYF. As DNA, the CDR3 is TGTGCCAGCAGCTTAGAGTACAGGCTGGGGCAAGAGACCCAGTACTTC. Filled out from reference TRBV7-6 and TRBJ2-5, the complete variable domain reads GAGVSQSPRYKVTKRGQDVALRCDPISGHVSLYWYRQALGQGPEFLTYFNYEAQQDKSGLPNDRFSAERPEGSISTLTIQRTEQRDSAMYRCASSLEYRLGQETQYFGPGTRLLVL.

The chain joins TRBV30 to TRBJ2-1; D is perhaps TRBD1 (6 bases). Trimming removed 0 bases at V and 8 bases at J, with 17 bases between. The germline gives CDR1 GTSNPN, CDR2 SVGIG (reference sequence). The CDR3 spans 15 residues. The CDR3 bases are TGTGCCTGGAGTGTACGGCCAGGGGATCTCGATGAGCAGTTCTTC. As protein: CAWSVRPGDLDEQFF.